This T cell receptor beta chain appears in the sequencing data of a study of T cells in Graves' hyperthyroidism and ophthalmopathy. Study background: The blood sample was taken at first diagnosis, before treatment began.

The study included ophthalmopathy patients with Clinical Activity Score at least 3, NOSPECS grade at least 4 and duration under 3 months. PBMCs were collected from an approximately 9.2 ml volume of fresh peripheral blood. This clonotype occurred a few times. Germline V gene sequence: CDR1 MNHEY, CDR2 SVGAGI. Trimming pared 3 bases from V and 0 bases from J, leaving 11 bases between. The CDR3 has 15 amino acids. It was RNA transcripts that yielded the amplified TCR beta CDR3 regions. HTBI primers drove first-round RT-PCR of the TCR CDR3. One entry per CDR3 protein, called by TCRdb with MiXCR from the multiplex PCR reads. The repertoire consists of roughly 520,000 distinct CDR3 sequences, with around a quarter occurring once and the leading ten covering approximately 10%.

Sequencing was performed on blood. The rearrangement uses TRBV6-5 and TRBJ1-1; D gene uncertain. The receptor was derived from a woman aged 25 to 39 with Graves' ophthalmopathy. This CDR3 reads CASSYGVLMNTEAFF. The CDR3 nucleotides are TGTGCCAGCAGTTATGGGGTCTTGATGAACACTGAAGCTTTCTTT.